The 8 T cell receptor beta chains presented below share a single source sample, sequenced in a study of PD-L1 blockade in urothelial cancer. The table came from immunoSEQ multiplex PCR; TCRdb's copy has only in-frame clones and leaves some out. The profile shows just over 50,000 clones, around 85% of them singletons. Sequences were derived from PBMCs, sampled around atezolizumab (anti-PD-L1) treatment. The receptors come from a man aged 55 to 70 with urothelial cancer.

V and J are TRBV30 and TRBJ2-7; D possibly corresponds to TRBD2 (5 bases). Per germline, CDR1 GTSNPN and CDR2 SVGIG (reference sequence). This CDR3 contains 14 residues. V was clipped by 0 bases and J by 2 bases, with 11 bases between them. CDR3: CAWSVSREPYEQYF. The CDR3 DNA is TGTGCCTGGAGTGTAAGCCGGGAACCCTACGAGCAGTACTTC.

This rearrangement joins TRBV7-2 to TRBJ2-7; no clear D. Per the germline V gene, CDR1 is SGHTA and CDR2 is FQGNSA. The V gene lost 1 base and the J gene lost 0 bases, with 7 bases spanning the gap. This CDR3 spans 14 amino acids. The chain's CDR3 is CASSLGGFSYEQYF. The CDR3 region has the DNA TGTGCCAGCAGCTTAGGAGGATTCTCCTACGAGCAGTACTTC.

The chain employs TRBV27 and TRBJ1-1; 10 bases agree with TRBD1. The CDR3 length is 15 residues. With V trimmed by 6 bases and J by 3 bases, 7 bases remained unmatched. Germline V gene sequence: CDR1 MNHEY, CDR2 SMNVEV (reference sequence). CDR3 DNA: TGTGCCAGCAGGGGGACAGGGGCAGGGGACACTGAAGCTTTCTTT. Translating it yields CASRGTGAGDTEAFF.

This clone was recorded only once. The genes are TRBV6-1 and TRBJ2-1; 7 bases are a match to TRBD2. CDR1 is MNHNS, CDR2 SASEGT, per germline. J gave up 4 bases and V 3 bases, and 0 bases lay outside the gene matches. The CDR3 extends over 13 amino acids. The CDR3 here is CASSEGLYNEQFF. CDR3 coding DNA: TGTGCCAGCAGTGAGGGACTATACAATGAGCAGTTCTTC.

This chain connects TRBV5-5 to TRBJ2-7; weak D call: TRBD2 (5 bases). CDR3 length: 16 amino acids. Germline lookup yields CDR1 SGHKS and CDR2 YYEKEE (reference sequence). V gave up 0 bases and J gave up 1 base, with 14 bases separating them. The CDR3 is CASSLGLTQDSYEQYF. The DNA of the CDR3 is TGTGCCAGCAGCTTGGGACTAACCCAAGATTCCTACGAGCAGTACTTC.

This clone appeared once. The chain joins TRBV28 to TRBJ1-2, with 9 bases identical to TRBD1. Germline V CDR1 and CDR2: MDHEN, SYDVKM. The CDR3 totals 12 residues. Unmatched junction bases numbered 1, after V lost 4 bases and J lost 7 bases. CDR3: CASSSQGAGYTF. The CDR3 DNA reads TGTGCCAGCAGTTCACAGGGGGCTGGCTACACCTTC.

The V gene is TRBV6-5, the J gene TRBJ1-1, with 7 bases identical to TRBD1. The CDR3 is 15 amino acids. Trimming took 5 bases from V and 0 from J; bases not matched to a gene: 6. Germline lookup yields CDR1 MNHEY and CDR2 SVGAGI. The CDR3 DNA follows: TGTGCCAGCAGTCCATTTGACAGGGTGAACACTGAAGCTTTCTTT. Amino acid sequence: CASSPFDRVNTEAFF.

The chain carries TRBV7-3 and TRBJ1-1; no clear D gene. V was cut by 1 base and J by 6 bases, with 12 bases left in between. The CDR3 extends over 14 amino acids. Germline values: CDR1 SGHTA, CDR2 FQGTGA. CDR3 sequence (DNA): TGTGCCAGCAGCTTAAAGTCCCGCGGAGCTGAAGCTTTCTTT. Its translation is CASSLKSRGAEAFF.